One and the same sample provided the 24 T cell receptor beta chains below, sequenced in a study of T cell repertoires in cytomegalovirus infection. TCRdb re-derived calls from the reads in MiXCR, one entry per CDR3 protein. The table shows under 250,000 distinct CDR3 sequences, with 10% to 15% occurring only once. Input material: PBMCs. These receptors came from a human donor in good health (CMV status not recorded). Some clones in this sample may be carry-over from other donors' samples.

This clonotype was seen more than once but under ten times. This chain links TRBV6-2 or TRBV6-3 with TRBJ2-7; 7 bases agree with TRBD1. In germline, CDR1 is MNHEY, CDR2 SVGEGT. This CDR3 is built from 14 residues. The V and J ends lost 6 bases and 5 bases, in that order; junction bases with no gene match: 10. The CDR3 DNA reads as TGTGCCAGCAGCCTAGACAGGGACCTTAACGAGCAGTACTTC. Amino acid sequence: CASSLDRDLNEQYF.

The gene calls are TRBV5-1 and TRBJ1-1; possible D gene TRBD1, 5 bases. The V and J ends lost 0 bases and 1 base respectively, with 7 bases between them. The germline gives CDR1 SGHRS, CDR2 YFSETQ. This CDR3 region has 14 residues. The CDR3 reads CASSLVQANTEAFF. The DNA of the CDR3 is TGCGCCAGCAGCTTGGTACAGGCGAACACTGAAGCTTTCTTT.

This clonotype was counted a few times. The rearrangement uses TRBV10-3 and TRBJ2-1, with TRBD2 matching over 7 bases. The junction had 6 bases not matched to a gene; V was cut back by 7 bases and J by 9 bases. This CDR3 region has 12 residues. CDR1 ENHRY and CDR2 SYGVKD come from the germline V gene. CDR3 in amino acids: CAITRPGGEQFF. The CDR3 DNA reads TGTGCCATCACCAGGCCGGGGGGTGAGCAGTTCTTC.

The rearrangement links TRBV29-1 to TRBJ2-1; 8 nucleotides agree with TRBD2. The CDR3 has 13 amino acids. CDR1 is SQVTM, CDR2 ANQGSEA, per germline. The trim removed 4 bases at V and 3 bases at J, leaving 2 bases unmatched. This chain's CDR3 is CSVAAGGYNEQFF. The CDR3 DNA reads TGCAGCGTTGCCGCGGGAGGCTACAATGAGCAGTTCTTC.

The gene calls are TRBV6-5 and TRBJ1-1; D perhaps matches TRBD1 (5 bases). The CDR3 is 11 residues long. V gave up 7 bases and J gave up 6 bases, with 9 bases separating them. Germline values: CDR1 MNHEY, CDR2 SVGAGI. The CDR3 here is CASKGLAEAFF. CDR3 sequence (DNA): TGTGCCAGCAAGGGACTCGCTGAAGCTTTCTTT.

The chain couples TRBV7-9 to TRBJ2-1; D is undetermined. CDR3 length: 14 amino acids. Germline values: CDR1 SEHNR, CDR2 FQNEAQ (reference sequence). Trimming cost V 3 bases and J 7 bases, with 13 bases left between them. Here the CDR3 DNA reads TGTGCCAGCAGCTTCGCCGGTGGATGGAATGAGCAGTTCTTC. Protein: CASSFAGGWNEQFF.

The V call is TRBV7-9, the J call TRBJ1-2; 10 bases map to TRBD1. This CDR3 is 14 amino acids long. V gave up 5 bases and J gave up 7 bases; unmatched junction bases: 7. Germline CDR1 SEHNR, CDR2 FQNEAQ (reference sequence). This CDR3 is CASSPDRGVGGYTF. The CDR3 nucleotides read TGTGCCAGCAGCCCGGACAGGGGGGTTGGTGGCTACACCTTC.

The chain joins TRBV6-2 or TRBV6-3 to TRBJ2-5; no definite D call. CDR1 is MNHEY and CDR2 is SVGEGT in the germline V gene. The CDR3 totals 18 residues. V dropped 6 bases and J dropped 3 bases, with 26 bases sitting between them. This CDR3 reads CASRPSRGWQAVEETQYF. The CDR3, as DNA: TGTGCCAGCAGGCCTAGTCGCGGATGGCAGGCCGTTGAAGAGACCCAGTACTTC.

This clonotype has ten or more counts. The CDR3 nucleotides read TGTGCCAGCAGCAGTCTAATTGGGGAAGAACCGCAGTATTTT. Residues: CASSSLIGEEPQYF. The chain carries TRBV7-6 and TRBJ2-3; D uncertain. The CDR3 has 14 amino acids. V gave up 5 bases and J gave up 10 bases, with 19 bases separating them. Germline V gives CDR1 SGHVS, CDR2 FNYEAQ.

This clonotype showed up many times. The genes are TRBV7-2 and TRBJ2-5, with D possibly being TRBD1 (6 bases). Trimming pared 5 bases from V and 5 bases from J, leaving 18 bases between. CDR1 SGHTA and CDR2 FQGNSA come from the germline V gene. CDR3 length: 15 residues. The CDR3: CASSQTVGAPETQYF. The CDR3 region has the DNA TGTGCCAGCAGCCAGACGGTGGGGGCCCCCGAGACCCAGTACTTC.

This clonotype has a count of ten or more. This chain links TRBV11-1 with TRBJ1-5, with D perhaps matching TRBD1 (5 bases). The germline V and J ends were trimmed by 6 bases and 6 bases, with 12 bases remaining between them. This CDR3 region has 13 residues. The V gene's germline CDR1 is SGHAT and CDR2 FQDESV (reference sequence). CDR3 region: CASSVGGGQPQHF. In nucleotides, the CDR3 is TGTGCCAGCAGTGTTGGTGGGGGTCAGCCCCAGCATTTT.

The genes are TRBV6-8 and TRBJ2-3; 8 bases are a match to TRBD2. Trimming at V came to 7 bases and at J to 0 bases, leaving 9 bases not matched to a gene. Germline assignment: CDR1 MNHGY and CDR2 SAAAGT. This CDR3 region has 16 residues. This CDR3 reads CASTTAGAPSTDTQYF. For the CDR3, the DNA is TGTGCCAGCACAACAGCGGGAGCCCCTAGCACAGATACGCAGTATTTT.

This clonotype was picked up many times. The genes are TRBV7-8 and TRBJ2-5, with D tentatively TRBD1 (6 bases). CDR1 and CDR2 from the germline V gene are SGHVS and FQNEAQ. The CDR3 has 13 amino acids. Trimming cost V 3 bases and J 5 bases, with 10 bases left between them. CDR3: CASSFTGKETQYF. CDR3 DNA: TGTGCCAGCAGCTTCACAGGGAAGGAGACCCAGTACTTC.

This clonotype was counted a few times. The rearrangement joins TRBV6-2 or TRBV6-3 to TRBJ1-5; a weak D match, TRBD1 (6 bases). The germline CDR1 and CDR2 sequences are MNHEY and SVGEGT. This CDR3 has 14 amino acids. V dropped 8 bases and J dropped 4 bases, with 15 bases sitting between them. CDR3 nucleotide sequence: TGTGCCAGCTACCCGACAGGTAGTAATCAGCCCCAGCATTTT. This gives the protein CASYPTGSNQPQHF.

The V gene is TRBV19, the J gene TRBJ1-1; 10 nucleotides align to TRBD1. This CDR3 contains 15 residues. From germline, CDR1 is LNHDA and CDR2 SQIVND (reference sequence). With V trimmed by 5 bases and J by 8 bases, 11 bases remained unmatched. The CDR3 reads CASSQGQGRPVEAFF. CDR3 sequence (DNA): TGTGCCAGTAGTCAGGGACAGGGGAGGCCCGTCGAAGCTTTCTTT.

This clonotype was recorded at least ten times. This chain joins TRBV19 and TRBJ2-5; no clear D gene. Deletions cut 2 bases from V and 5 bases from J, with 12 bases between. The CDR3 contains 14 residues. Germline V lookup: CDR1 LNHDA, CDR2 SQIVND (reference sequence). CDR3 in amino acids: CASSIRESTETQYF. CDR3 in DNA: TGTGCCAGTAGTATAAGAGAATCGACGGAGACCCAGTACTTC.

This clonotype was seen more than once but under ten times. The rearrangement links TRBV19 to TRBJ1-5; D is unclear. Germline V gives CDR1 LNHDA, CDR2 SQIVND (reference sequence). The CDR3 length is 17 residues. V shed 2 bases and J shed 3 bases, with 17 bases lying between them. CDR3 nucleotides: TGTGCCAGTAGTATATTTCTGACCCGGAGGGCCAATCAGCCCCAGCATTTT. Translation: CASSIFLTRRANQPQHF. Combining the CDR3 with reference TRBV19 and TRBJ1-5 gives the whole variable domain DGGITQSPKYLFRKEGQNVTLSCEQNLNHDAMYWYRQDPGQGLRLIYYSQIVNDFQKGDIAEGYSVSREKKESFPLTVTSAQKNPTAFYLCASSIFLTRRANQPQHFGDGTRLSIL.

In this sample, this clonotype turned up many times. The chain links TRBV11-2 to TRBJ2-3; D not certain. V gave up 1 base and J gave up 5 bases, with 4 bases separating them. CDR3 length: 12 amino acids. Germline CDR1 and CDR2: SGHAT and FQNNGV. As DNA, the CDR3 is TGTGCCAGCAGCTTAGTAGTAGATACGCAGTATTTT. This translates into CASSLVVDTQYF.

This clonotype was detected ten times or more. The chain combines TRBV12-3 or TRBV12-4 with TRBJ1-1; D may be TRBD1 (5 bases). The CDR3 is 14 residues long. The V end lost 5 bases, the J end lost 1 base, and 11 bases lay between the germline ends. In DNA form, the CDR3 reads TGTGCCAGCAGTCGGGGGGGGAGGAACACTGAAGCTTTCTTT. It yields the protein CASSRGGRNTEAFF.

Many counts were recorded for this clonotype. This chain joins TRBV28 and TRBJ1-4; D uncertain. V was shortened by 8 bases and J by 7 bases, with 17 bases between the two germline ends. The CDR3 totals 14 residues. Germline CDR1 and CDR2: MDHEN and SYDVKM. CDR3 nucleotide sequence: TGTGCCAGCGAGGTGGCAGGACCAGCTGAAAAACTGTTTTTT. This sequence encodes CASEVAGPAEKLFF.

This rearrangement joins TRBV14 to TRBJ2-3; 7 nucleotides line up with TRBD1. The CDR3 runs to 17 residues. Trimming removed 2 bases from V and 2 bases from J; junction bases left unmatched: 10. Germline V gives CDR1 SGHDN, CDR2 FVKESK. CDR3 amino acids: CASSQRQDRTFTDTQYF. For the CDR3, the DNA is TGTGCCAGCAGCCAACGGCAGGACAGGACATTCACAGATACGCAGTATTTT.

This sequence joins TRBV28 and TRBJ1-1; TRBD1 is a possible D gene (5 bases). V lost 4 bases, J lost 0 bases, and 9 bases lay in between. This CDR3 region has 14 residues. Germline V gene data show CDR1 as MDHEN and CDR2 as SYDVKM. The chain's CDR3 is CASSSPGVNTEAFF. The CDR3 DNA sequence: TGTGCCAGCAGTTCCCCGGGGGTGAACACTGAAGCTTTCTTT.

The rearrangement joins TRBV18 to TRBJ2-2, with D possibly TRBD2 on 7 matching bases. CDR1 and CDR2 from the germline V gene are KGHSH and LQKENI. The CDR3 is made up of 15 amino acids. V lost 10 bases, J lost 3 bases, and 18 bases lay in between. The DNA of the CDR3 is TGTGCCACCCATACTGGCGGGGGCTACACCGGGGAGCTGTTTTTT. Its translation is CATHTGGGYTGELFF.

This clonotype has a count of ten or more. The rearrangement joins TRBV28 to TRBJ1-2; D not certain. This CDR3 contains 14 residues. Germline CDR1 is MDHEN and CDR2 is SYDVKM. Trimming cost V 3 bases and J 4 bases, with 12 bases left between them. CDR3 sequence reads: CASSFPGFTYGYTF. The CDR3 DNA reads TGTGCCAGCAGTTTCCCGGGGTTTACCTATGGCTACACCTTC.